These 21 T cell receptor beta chains were all obtained from the same sample, sequenced in a study of low-dose radiotherapy and immunotherapy resistance in tumors. Covering alpha and beta chains, TRAV- and TRBV-specific primers were used for the first-strand cDNA. Over roughly 20 PCR cycles, TCRs were amplified from a constant-region primer and V-primer adapter. TCRdb re-derived calls from the reads in MiXCR, one entry per CDR3 protein. The sample shows 57,000 or so distinct CDR3 sequences, roughly a quarter of them seen only once. Sample time point: before trial treatment. The starting material was PBMCs, obtained before treatment. The receptors come from a male donor with prostate cancer.

This clonotype was seen many times. This chain joins TRBV3-1 and TRBJ2-1; 7 nucleotides line up with TRBD2. This CDR3 has 15 residues. Germline assignment: CDR1 LGHDT and CDR2 YNNKEL (reference sequence). The ends lost 3 bases at V and 0 bases at J; junction bases unmatched: 2. The CDR3 DNA follows: TGTGCCAGCAGCCATCGGGGGGTCTCCTACAATGAGCAGTTCTTC. The encoded protein is CASSHRGVSYNEQFF.

This clonotype was counted ten times or more. The chain has TRBV15 and TRBJ2-1, with 9 bases aligning to TRBD2. CDR1 is LNHNV and CDR2 is YYDKDF in the germline V gene (reference sequence). The junction had 7 bases not matched to a gene; V was cut back by 0 bases and J by 10 bases. The CDR3 is made up of 15 amino acids. CDR3 sequence: CATSRDSGGGVEQFF. The CDR3 coding sequence is TGTGCCACCAGCAGAGATAGCGGCGGGGGGGTGGAGCAGTTCTTC.

The sample holds many counts of this clonotype. The chain carries TRBV15 and TRBJ2-7, with D perhaps matching TRBD1 or TRBD2 (6 bases each). V was trimmed by 2 bases and J by 6 bases, leaving 11 bases between them. This CDR3 is 13 amino acids long. Germline V lookup: CDR1 LNHNV, CDR2 YYDKDF (reference sequence). CDR3: CATSRLKGGEQYF. The CDR3 DNA reads as TGTGCCACCAGCAGACTCAAGGGGGGCGAGCAGTACTTC.

In the case of this clonotype: With a far larger clone one base away, a read error is the likely cause. The chain combines TRBV13 with TRBJ2-7; TRBD2 is a possible D gene (5 bases). In germline, CDR1 is PRHDT, CDR2 FYEKMQ (reference sequence). The CDR3 covers 14 residues. Trimming shortened V by 3 bases and J by 7 bases, and 16 bases separated the two germline ends. The CDR3 sequence: CASSFGVRVGEQYF. CDR3 coding DNA: TGTGCCAGCAGCTTTGGTGTGCGGGTGGGGGAGCAGTACTTC.

This clonotype was detected ten times or more. The chain is built from TRBV6-1 and TRBJ2-1; 12 positions match TRBD2. This CDR3 region has 16 residues. V lost 8 bases to trimming and J lost 15 bases; unmatched junction nucleotides: 20. Germline CDR1 reads MNHNS; CDR2 reads SASEGT. CDR3 residues: CASFLMGLAGPLEVFF. The CDR3 nucleotides read TGTGCCAGCTTCCTGATGGGACTAGCGGGCCCCCTTGAGGTGTTCTTC.

The chain uses TRBV2 and TRBJ2-6; 8 bases agree with TRBD1. V was pared by 6 bases and J by 2 bases, with 3 bases of the junction left unmatched. CDR3 length: 15 residues. Germline loops: CDR1 SNHLY, CDR2 FYNNEI. In DNA, the CDR3 is TGTGCCAGCAGGGACAGGGTAACTGGGGCCAACGTCCTGACTTTC. Amino acids: CASRDRVTGANVLTF.

This clonotype was seen a few times. The J gene is TRBJ2-3, the V gene TRBV18; D uncertain. The V gene lost 3 bases and the J gene lost 0 bases, with 13 bases spanning the gap. The CDR3 is 16 amino acids. The V gene's germline CDR1 is KGHSH and CDR2 LQKENI. The CDR3 DNA is TGTGCCAGCTCACCCCCAGGAGCCAGGAGCACAGATACGCAGTATTTT. Translating it yields CASSPPGARSTDTQYF.

This clonotype was seen ten or more times. The chain carries TRBV20-1 and TRBJ2-2; TRBD2 is a possible D gene (5 bases). Germline CDR1 DFQATT, CDR2 SNEGSKA (reference sequence). V dropped 2 bases and J dropped 5 bases, with 12 bases sitting between them. The CDR3 runs to 14 residues. The CDR3 loop reads CSARSFRGTGELFF. As DNA, the CDR3 is TGCAGTGCTAGAAGTTTCCGGGGAACCGGGGAGCTGTTTTTT.

This clonotype was counted ten times or more. The J gene is TRBJ2-7, the V gene TRBV6-2 or TRBV6-3, with D maybe TRBD2 (5 bases). Trimming shortened V by 6 bases and J by 2 bases, and 14 bases separated the two germline ends. This CDR3 region has 14 residues. Germline CDR1 is MNHEY and CDR2 is SVGEGT. Here the CDR3 reads CASRKSDGTYEQYF. The CDR3 coding sequence is TGTGCCAGCAGAAAATCAGACGGGACCTACGAGCAGTACTTC.

The chain has TRBV7-2 and TRBJ2-2; maybe TRBD2 (6 bases). Deletions cut 2 bases from V and 1 base from J, with 11 bases between. The CDR3 sequence is 16 residues long. Germline CDR1 is SGHTA and CDR2 is FQGNSA. The CDR3 sequence is CASSLNGGKNTGELFF. The CDR3 region has the DNA TGTGCCAGCAGCTTAAATGGCGGGAAGAACACCGGGGAGCTGTTTTTT.

CDR3 DNA: TGTGCCAGTACTCCGTCCGGGACGGTCCCCGAGCAGTACTTC. This gives the protein CASTPSGTVPEQYF. This chain joins TRBV19 and TRBJ2-7, with D possibly called TRBD1 or TRBD2 (5 bases each). This CDR3 has 14 residues. Per the germline V gene, CDR1 is LNHDA and CDR2 is SQIVND (reference sequence). Trimming took 7 bases from V and 6 from J, leaving 19 bases between them. Drawing the rest from reference TRBV19 and TRBJ2-7, the complete variable domain is DGGITQSPKYLFRKEGQNVTLSCEQNLNHDAMYWYRQDPGQGLRLIYYSQIVNDFQKGDIAEGYSVSREKKESFPLTVTSAQKNPTAFYLCASTPSGTVPEQYFGPGTRLTVT.

This clonotype showed up many times. CDR3 DNA sequence: TGTGCCAGCAGTGAATGGCAGACGAACACCGGGGAGCTGTTTTTT. It encodes CASSEWQTNTGELFF. The genes are TRBV25-1 and TRBJ2-2; no reliable D call. Germline V gene data show CDR1 as MGHDK and CDR2 as SYGVNS. CDR3 length equals 15 residues. The ends were cut back, 1 base at V and 0 bases at J, with 6 bases in the middle.

This clonotype was recorded a few times. In DNA form, the CDR3 reads TGTGCCACCAGCAGAGGCGGGGCAGGGGTGGGGGAGACCCAGTACTTC. Its protein product is CATSRGGAGVGETQYF. V is TRBV15 and J is TRBJ2-5; either TRBD1 or TRBD2 may supply D (6 bases each). The CDR3 has 16 amino acids. V shed 1 base and J shed 5 bases, with 17 bases lying between them. Germline CDR1 reads LNHNV; CDR2 reads YYDKDF (reference sequence).

The rearrangement joins TRBV7-2 to TRBJ1-4, with a tentative D call TRBD1 (5 bases). Germline V gene sequence: CDR1 SGHTA, CDR2 FQGNSA. The CDR3 covers 13 residues. Between the trimmed V and J ends, which lost 4 bases and 7 bases, there was a span of 10 bases. The CDR3 loop reads CASSSQRGEKLFF. CDR3 nucleotides: TGTGCCAGCAGCTCCCAGAGGGGTGAAAAACTGTTTTTT. The full variable domain, its missing parts supplied by reference TRBV7-2 and TRBJ1-4, is GAGVSQSPSNKVTEKGKDVELRCDPISGHTALYWYRQSLGQGLEFLIYFQGNSAPDKSGLPSDRFSAERTGGSVSTLTIQRTQQEDSAVYLCASSSQRGEKLFFGSGTQLSVL.

This clonotype was found many times. The chain recombines TRBV7-9 with TRBJ2-5, with 7 bases aligning to TRBD2. The germline V gene encodes CDR1 SEHNR and CDR2 FQNEAQ (reference sequence). The CDR3 contains 15 residues. V gave up 5 bases and J gave up 2 bases; unmatched junction bases: 8. CDR3 coding DNA: TGTGCCAGCAGCGAAGGCAGCGGGAATCAAGAGACCCAGTACTTC. Protein product: CASSEGSGNQETQYF.

At least ten counts were recorded for this clonotype. The genes are TRBV2 and TRBJ2-7; D remains ambiguous. The V gene's germline CDR1 is SNHLY and CDR2 FYNNEI. V dropped 4 bases and J dropped 5 bases, with 9 bases sitting between them. CDR3 length equals 12 residues. CDR3 loop: CASSGTLDEQYF. In nucleotides, the CDR3 is TGTGCCAGCAGTGGGACCCTAGACGAGCAGTACTTC.

In its sample, this clonotype was seen many times. As DNA, the CDR3 is TGCAGTGCTCGTCTAATCCGGCGGGAGAGAGGAGAGACCCAGTACTTC. Encoded protein: CSARLIRRERGETQYF. The chain uses TRBV20-1 and TRBJ2-5, with 7 bases fitting TRBD2. CDR1 DFQATT and CDR2 SNEGSKA come from the germline V gene (reference sequence). The CDR3 extends over 16 amino acids. The V gene end was trimmed by 5 bases and the J gene end by 4 bases; junction bases not matched to a gene: 16.

The table lists this clonotype with many counts. The chain is built from TRBV7-6 and TRBJ1-3; D call uncertain. The V and J ends lost 7 bases and 3 bases respectively, with 13 bases between them. Germline V gene data show CDR1 as SGHVS and CDR2 as FNYEAQ. The length of the CDR3 is 14 residues. In nucleotides, the CDR3 is TGTGCCAGCACCTCATCCAAAAGTGGAAACACCATATATTTT. Its translation is CASTSSKSGNTIYF.

The rearrangement joins TRBV28 to TRBJ1-2; D perhaps matches TRBD1 (5 bases). Germline CDR1 is MDHEN and CDR2 is SYDVKM. The CDR3 loop spans 12 amino acids. V gave up 5 bases and J gave up 4 bases, with 8 bases separating them. CDR3 protein: CASSVTAYGYTF. The CDR3 coding sequence is TGTGCCAGCAGTGTGACAGCCTATGGCTACACCTTC.

This clonotype has a count of ten or more. The rearrangement uses TRBV20-1 and TRBJ1-4, with 7 bases aligning to TRBD1. With V trimmed by 6 bases and J by 8 bases, 9 bases remained unmatched. Germline-derived CDR1 and CDR2 are DFQATT and SNEGSKA (reference sequence). The CDR3 is made up of 13 amino acids. CDR3 sequence (DNA): TGCAGTGCCCAAGGGGGCGCGGAGGAAAAACTGTTTTTT. Protein: CSAQGGAEEKLFF.

A note on this clonotype: A single base separates this from a much larger clone, so it may be a read error. The genes are TRBV30 and TRBJ1-5; D is undetermined. CDR3 size: 13 residues. CDR1 is GTSNPN, CDR2 SVGIG, per germline (reference sequence). The CDR3: CAWGVAANQPQHF. CDR3 DNA: TGTGCCTGGGGTGTAGCGGCCAATCAGCCCCAGCATTTT.